A selection of T cell receptor beta chains follows, all from one sample in a study of T-cell reconstitution after alpha-beta-depleted transplantation in children. MiXCR was run by TCRdb on the PCR reads, yielding one entry per CDR3 protein. The sample contains about 360,000 distinct CDR3 sequences, 10% to 15% of which appear only once. The sample consisted of PBMCs, taken from the stem cell graft. These receptors all stem from a human donor who donated a stem cell graft to a child with Fanconi anemia. Each CDR3 is given with its conserved first and last residue. Fields, in order: J gene, V gene, clone size, D gene, CDR3 protein, CDR3 DNA. A D gene is named only where the DNA matches it firmly. Clone size is shown for a subset of rows, as once, few, many or a class of expanded clone.

>TRBJ2-1|TRBV20-1|many|-
CSARVGTRHNEQFF
TGCAGTGCTAGGGTAGGGACCAGACACAATGAGCAGTTCTTC
>TRBJ1-1|TRBV18|few|-
CASSPQQVNTEAFF
TGTGCCAGCTCACCTCAACAGGTGAACACTGAAGCTTTCTTT
>TRBJ2-3|TRBV27|-|-
CASSSARNTQYF
TGTGCCAGCAGTTCCGCTAGGAATACGCAGTATTTT
>TRBJ1-5|TRBV12-3/TRBV12-4|many|-
CASSFRDLNQPQHF
TGTGCCAGCAGTTTCCGGGACCTCAATCAGCCCCAGCATTTT
>TRBJ2-4|TRBV12-3/TRBV12-4|-|-
CASSLGQKNIQYF
TGTGCCAGCAGTTTGGGACAAAAAAACATTCAGTACTTC
>TRBJ2-2|TRBV27|-|-
CASSLVATNTGELFF
TGTGCCAGCAGTTTAGTAGCCACGAACACCGGGGAGCTGTTTTTT
>TRBJ2-5|TRBV6-2/TRBV6-3|-|-
CASSYRLTQYF
TGTGCCAGCAGTTACCGGTTGACCCAGTACTTC
>TRBJ1-1|TRBV4-3|many|-
CASSQDRGVNTEAFF
TGCGCCAGCAGCCAAGATCGAGGGGTAAACACTGAAGCTTTCTTT
>TRBJ2-2|TRBV11-2|-|-
CASSLIVGELFF
TGTGCCAGCAGCTTAATTGTCGGGGAGCTGTTTTTT
>TRBJ1-2|TRBV20-1|-|-
CSARVAENYGYTF
TGCAGTGCTAGAGTGGCGGAGAACTATGGCTACACCTTC
>TRBJ2-7|TRBV12-3/TRBV12-4|few|-
CASSLGPGAPYEQYF
TGTGCCAGCAGTTTAGGCCCAGGGGCTCCCTACGAGCAGTACTTC
>TRBJ1-2|TRBV7-2|few|TRBD1
CASSFKAGQVYGYTF
TGTGCCAGCAGCTTTAAGGCAGGACAGGTTTATGGCTACACCTTC
>TRBJ1-1|TRBV20-1|few|-
CSASHGRSTEAFF
TGCAGTGCTAGCCACGGAAGGTCCACTGAAGCTTTCTTT
>TRBJ1-6|TRBV2|-|-
CASRDANSPLHF
TGTGCCAGCAGGGACGCTAATTCACCCCTCCACTTT
>TRBJ1-1|TRBV20-1|few|-
CSAYDRKAEAFF
TGCAGTGCTTATGACAGGAAAGCGGAAGCTTTCTTT
>TRBJ1-2|TRBV29-1|-|TRBD1
CSVAERTGGNYGYTF
TGCAGCGTCGCCGAAAGGACAGGTGGGAACTATGGCTACACCTTC
>TRBJ1-1|TRBV15|-|-
CATGQPHLEAFF
TGTGCCACCGGGCAACCCCACCTTGAAGCTTTCTTT
>TRBJ2-3|TRBV5-1|-|TRBD1
CASSLGDRVSDTQYF
TGCGCCAGCAGCTTGGGCGACAGGGTGAGCGATACGCAGTATTTT
>TRBJ2-3|TRBV11-2|-|-
CASRMKTTDTQYF
TGTGCCAGCAGAATGAAGACCACAGATACGCAGTATTTT
>TRBJ2-3|TRBV5-1|-|TRBD1
CASSFRQGTGVDTQYF
TGCGCCAGCAGCTTTCGACAGGGAACAGGGGTAGATACGCAGTATTTT
>TRBJ2-5|TRBV20-1|many|-
CSAVGQLQETQYF
TGCAGTGCTGTAGGACAGCTACAAGAGACCCAGTACTTC
>TRBJ2-4|TRBV6-1|few|TRBD1
CASSWGQDKNIQYF
TGTGCCAGCAGCTGGGGACAGGACAAAAACATTCAGTACTTC
>TRBJ2-7|TRBV27|-|TRBD2
CASSLSGGAWYEQYF
TGTGCCAGCAGTTTAAGCGGGGGGGCCTGGTACGAGCAGTACTTC
>TRBJ1-2|TRBV29-1|many|-
CSVHGPLWGYTF
TGCAGCGTCCACGGTCCGCTCTGGGGCTACACCTTC
>TRBJ1-5|TRBV15|-|-
CATSRGGGGQPQHF
TGTGCCACCAGCAGAGGGGGAGGGGGGCAGCCCCAGCATTTT
>TRBJ2-5|TRBV20-1|many|-
CSARMGETQYF
TGCAGTGCTAGGATGGGGGAGACCCAGTACTTC
>TRBJ2-2|TRBV20-1|-|TRBD2
CSASLGGGESGELFF
TGCAGTGCTAGTTTAGGTGGGGGGGAATCCGGGGAGCTGTTTTTT
>TRBJ1-2|TRBV4-1|-|TRBD1
CASSHLTGGQVGGYTF
TGCGCCAGCAGCCACCTCACGGGGGGACAGGTCGGCGGCTACACCTTC
>TRBJ1-1|TRBV6-1|few|-
CASSNIRGGTEAFF
TGTGCCAGCTCTAATATAAGGGGGGGAACTGAAGCTTTCTTT
>TRBJ2-3|TRBV7-8|many|-
CASSLTGPDTQYF
TGTGCCAGCAGCCTTACAGGGCCCGATACGCAGTATTTT
>TRBJ1-2|TRBV10-3|-|TRBD1
CAITDRESGGYTF
TGTGCCATCACTGACAGGGAGTCAGGAGGCTACACCTTC
>TRBJ1-1|TRBV20-1|many|-
CSPEPGTEAFF
TGCAGCCCAGAGCCTGGCACTGAAGCTTTCTTT
>TRBJ2-3|TRBV9|many|-
CASSVALSGWTDTQYF
TGTGCCAGCAGCGTAGCACTCAGCGGTTGGACAGATACGCAGTATTTT
>TRBJ1-5|TRBV6-1|-|-
CASSEVGGVQPQHF
TGTGCCAGCAGTGAAGTTGGAGGGGTTCAGCCCCAGCATTTT
>TRBJ1-4|TRBV2|few|-
CASSLQPTNEKLFF
TGTGCCAGCAGCCTACAGCCAACTAATGAAAAACTGTTTTTT
>TRBJ2-5|TRBV28|few|TRBD2
CASMDGGGETQYF
TGTGCCAGCATGGACGGGGGGGGCGAGACCCAGTACTTC
>TRBJ1-4|TRBV5-1|many|-
CASSLGRRNSPTNEKLFF
TGCGCCAGCAGCTTGGGCAGGCGGAATTCCCCAACTAATGAAAAACTGTTTTTT
>TRBJ1-5|TRBV27|-|TRBD1
CASSLVHRGGQPQHF
TGTGCCAGCAGCCTTGTGCACAGGGGGGGACAGCCCCAGCATTTT
>TRBJ2-1|TRBV20-1|-|-
CSARRVNEQFF
TGCAGTGCTAGGAGGGTAAATGAGCAGTTCTTC
>TRBJ1-1|TRBV28|many|-
CASSTDPNTEAFF
TGTGCCAGCAGCACTGACCCGAACACTGAAGCTTTCTTT
>TRBJ1-2|TRBV5-1|-|-
CASAPPQTNYGYTF
TGCGCCAGCGCCCCCCCGCAGACTAACTATGGCTACACCTTC
>TRBJ2-5|TRBV6-1|many|-
CASSPGTRGQETQYF
TGTGCCAGCAGCCCCGGGACAAGGGGACAAGAGACCCAGTACTTC